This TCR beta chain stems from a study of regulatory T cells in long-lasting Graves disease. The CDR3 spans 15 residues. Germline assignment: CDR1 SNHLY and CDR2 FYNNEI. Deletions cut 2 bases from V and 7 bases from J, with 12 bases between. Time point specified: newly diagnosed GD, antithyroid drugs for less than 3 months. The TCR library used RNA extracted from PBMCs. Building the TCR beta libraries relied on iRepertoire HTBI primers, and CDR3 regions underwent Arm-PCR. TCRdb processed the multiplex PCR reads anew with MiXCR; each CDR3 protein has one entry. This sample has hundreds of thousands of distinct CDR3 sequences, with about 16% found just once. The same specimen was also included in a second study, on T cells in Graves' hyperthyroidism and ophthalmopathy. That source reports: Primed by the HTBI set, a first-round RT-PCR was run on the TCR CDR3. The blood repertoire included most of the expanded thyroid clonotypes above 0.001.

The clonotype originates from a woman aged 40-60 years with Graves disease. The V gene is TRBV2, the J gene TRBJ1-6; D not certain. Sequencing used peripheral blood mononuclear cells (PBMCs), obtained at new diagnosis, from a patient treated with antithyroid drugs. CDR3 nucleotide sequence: TGTGCCAGCAGTGAAAGCGGCCCTCTCAATTCACCCCTCCACTTT. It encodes CASSESGPLNSPLHF. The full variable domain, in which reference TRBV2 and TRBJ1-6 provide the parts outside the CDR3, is EPEVTQTPSHQVTQMGQEVILRCVPISNHLYFYWYRQILGQKVEFLVSFYNNEISEKSEIFDDQFSVERPDGSNFTLKIRSTKLEDSAMYFCASSESGPLNSPLHFGNGTRLTVT.